This T cell receptor (beta chain) comes out of a study of T cell changes during pregnancy in multiple sclerosis. Sequenced by immunoSEQ multiplex PCR; TCRdb stores in-frame clones only, minus some. This table holds about 87,000 clones, 93% found once. V shed 8 bases and J 6 bases; nucleotides not matched to a gene: 11. Looked up from germline, CDR1 is MDHEN and CDR2 is SYDVKM. The CDR3 length is 14 residues. The TCR originated in a female donor in good health, enrolled as a control in a pregnancy study. The specimen comprised peripheral blood, sampled in the third trimester of pregnancy. The chain links TRBV28 to TRBJ1-1; 8 bases line up with TRBD1. This CDR3 is CASGLSGQAAEAFF. CDR3 nucleotide sequence: TGTGCCAGCGGACTATCGGGACAGGCCGCTGAAGCTTTCTTT.